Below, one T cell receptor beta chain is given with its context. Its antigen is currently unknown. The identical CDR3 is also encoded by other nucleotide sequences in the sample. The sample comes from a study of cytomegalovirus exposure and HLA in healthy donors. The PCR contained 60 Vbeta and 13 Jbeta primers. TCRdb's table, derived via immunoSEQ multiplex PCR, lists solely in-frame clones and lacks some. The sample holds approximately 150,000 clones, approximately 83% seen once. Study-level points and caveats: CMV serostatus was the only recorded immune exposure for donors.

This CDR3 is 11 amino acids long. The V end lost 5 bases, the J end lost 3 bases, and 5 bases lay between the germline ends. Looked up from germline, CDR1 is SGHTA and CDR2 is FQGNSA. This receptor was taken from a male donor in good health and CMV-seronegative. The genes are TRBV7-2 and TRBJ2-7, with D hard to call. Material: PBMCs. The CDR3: CASSLYYEQYF. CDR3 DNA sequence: TGTGCCAGCAGCCTTTACTACGAGCAGTACTTC.